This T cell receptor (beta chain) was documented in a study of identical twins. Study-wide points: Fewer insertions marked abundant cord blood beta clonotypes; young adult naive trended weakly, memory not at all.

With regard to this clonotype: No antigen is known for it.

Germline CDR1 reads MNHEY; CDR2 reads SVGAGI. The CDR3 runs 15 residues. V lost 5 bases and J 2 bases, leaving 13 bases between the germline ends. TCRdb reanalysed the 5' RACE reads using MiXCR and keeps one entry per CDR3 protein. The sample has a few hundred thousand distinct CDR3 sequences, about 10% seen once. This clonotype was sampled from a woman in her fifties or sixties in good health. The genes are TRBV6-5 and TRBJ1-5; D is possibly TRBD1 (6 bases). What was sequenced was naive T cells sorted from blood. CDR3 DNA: TGTGCCAGCAGTGCAGGGGCAGGGGGCAATCAGCCCCAGCATTTT. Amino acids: CASSAGAGGNQPQHF.